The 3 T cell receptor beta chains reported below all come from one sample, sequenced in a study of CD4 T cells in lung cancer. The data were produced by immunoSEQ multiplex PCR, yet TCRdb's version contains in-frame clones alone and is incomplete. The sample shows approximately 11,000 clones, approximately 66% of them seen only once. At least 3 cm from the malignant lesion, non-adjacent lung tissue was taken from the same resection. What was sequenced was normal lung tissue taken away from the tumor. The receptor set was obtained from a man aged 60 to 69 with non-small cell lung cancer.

Here the CDR3 reads CASSHSRANYGYTF. The DNA for the CDR3 is TGTGCCAGCAGCCATTCCCGAGCTAACTATGGCTACACCTTC. The rearrangement joins TRBV14 to TRBJ1-2; D gene ambiguous. This CDR3 comprises 14 residues. Germline CDR1 SGHDN, CDR2 FVKESK. V was trimmed by 3 bases and J by 0 bases, leaving 8 bases between them.

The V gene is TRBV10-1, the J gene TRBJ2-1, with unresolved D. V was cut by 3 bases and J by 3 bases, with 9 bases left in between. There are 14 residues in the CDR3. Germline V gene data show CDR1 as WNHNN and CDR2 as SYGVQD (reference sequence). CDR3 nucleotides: TGCGCCAGCAGTGACGGCGGAATCTACAATGAGCAGTTCTTC. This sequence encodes CASSDGGIYNEQFF.

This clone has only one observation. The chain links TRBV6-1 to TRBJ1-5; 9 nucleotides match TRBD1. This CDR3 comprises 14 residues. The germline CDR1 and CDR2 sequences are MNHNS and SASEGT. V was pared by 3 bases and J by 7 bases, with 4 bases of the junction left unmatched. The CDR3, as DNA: TGTGCCAGCAGTGAGGGACAGGGTACCCAGCCCCAGCATTTT. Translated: CASSEGQGTQPQHF.